This TCR beta chain was identified in a study of spatial heterogeneity in lung cancer (dated by TCRdb to between 2018 and 2020). In terms of the full investigation: The donors were some 76 patients from the lung TRACERx cohort who had early-stage, untreated non-small cell lung cancer. In the raw uncorrected reads, each unique combination of TCR and UMI appeared more than ten times on average. Nonsynonymous mutation counts, determined by whole-exome sequencing of tumor tissue, were related to features of the TCR repertoire. More beta-chain than alpha-chain transcripts were consistently detected, likely reflecting higher beta-chain transcript abundance. Follow-up PBMC samples were sequenced whenever available, with a median time to follow-up of around two years after resection. Both alpha and beta chains were TCR-sequenced in a few hundred tumor regions, around 65 matched nontumor lung samples and roughly 50 PBMC samples obtained at surgery. The study quantitatively compared TCR alpha and beta repertoires across multiple tumor regions, matched nontumor lung and blood in non-small cell lung cancer. Results and caveats for the whole study, not just this receptor: Ubiquitous expanded tumor TCRs were detected in blood more often at tumor resection than at routine follow-up. Additional single-cell paired TCR alpha and beta sequencing was considered necessary to confirm, at a functional level, the hypothesis that regional TCRs recognize regional mutations. Only approximately 14 patients were included in the comparisons of baseline and follow-up blood repertoires.

From V the trimming removes 5 bases and from J it removes 7 bases, while the gene matches leave 11 bases of the junction unaccounted for. Via the germline V gene (reference sequence), CDR1 is SEHNR and CDR2 FQNEAQ. The CDR3 contains 15 residues, cysteine and phenylalanine counted. Of the read, only the CDR3 DNA is kept; its 45 bases are in frame from base 1. As to this clonotype: Its antigen remains undetermined. Nothing much larger sits one base from this clone, and base qualities are not available.

This specimen's time point label, interpreted: blood at routine non-recurrence follow-up after resection. Without any cell sorting, TCR sequencing was performed on whole RNA extracted either from tumor and nontumor lung tissue or from cryopreserved PBMC samples. Patients were selected for TCR sequencing only if sufficient RNA was available from at least two tumor regions. The library came from 5' RACE. Sequenced using a NextSeq 500. The TCR library protocol attached a unique molecular identifier to each TCR cDNA molecule to allow correction of PCR and sequencing errors. On the authors' methods: TCR identification, UMI-based error correction and CDR3 extraction were all carried out with Decombinator tools. Expanded TCRs were defined as those above a frequency of 2 per 1,000, corresponding to the top 1% of the tumor frequency distribution. Renyi diversity was computed with the R vegan package after each repertoire had been subsampled 100 times to 5,000 TCRs. To build CDR3 similarity networks, amino acid triplet string-kernel similarity was used, and CDR3s were connected when their pairwise similarity was above 0.82. TCRdb reprocessing: public reads trimmed at Q25 with fastp, clones called with MiXCR, in-frame beta chains kept. Every entry covers one CDR3 protein and lists the most common genes and DNA from its rows. TCRdb's processing, not the authors', yielded these V and J calls. The sample records roughly 120,000 distinct CDR3 sequences, approximately 12% of which are singletons. Of the sample, approximately 16% falls within the top ten clones.

This sequence originates from a male donor with early-stage non-small cell lung cancer. This material consisted of PBMCs, taken at follow-up. Recombination linked TRBV7-9 to TRBJ2-1, with TRBD2 matching 7 junction bases. The sequenced DNA: TGTGCCAGCAGCGACGGCCTAGCGGTAGTAAATGAGCAGTTCTTC. Its product reads: CASSDGLAVVNEQFF.